The entry below gives a single T cell receptor beta chain sequence along with its context. Its antigen is unknown. The sample holds no much larger clone one base away, and base qualities are not on file. The sample comes from a study of blood T cell repertoires in COVID-19 (dated by TCRdb to 2020 to 2021). Context from the whole study: Collaborator samples came from the United States, Italy and Spain and covered acute and convalescent phases of COVID-19. Samples were obtained from the ongoing ImmuneRACE study (first 160 participants) and from some 1,200 subjects provided by 6 global collaborators. The repertoires were released in a freely available public database intended as a resource for research on the immune response to SARS-CoV-2. The material from the prospective study consisted of cDNA or gDNA derived from T cells, B-cell-depleted T cells, or PBMCs. Where HLA class I and class II types were available, the types were taken from metadata supplied by the sample provider, not from assay-based typing. A de-identified subject ID, COVID-19 status, age in years and sex were almost always included in the sample metadata. Deeply sampled blood TCRbeta repertoires from subjects exposed to, actively infected with, or recovered from COVID-19 were included in the dataset. Overall results and qualifications from the work: Clinical and demographic metadata were provided uncurated, with the amount varying by source and participant.

Whole blood was collected in K2EDTA tubes by collaborating institutions according to the institutions' own protocols. Collaborator samples were shipped for TCRbeta analysis as frozen whole blood, isolated PBMCs, or DNA extracted from either sample type. TCRbeta CDR3 regions were amplified from genomic DNA by means of the immunoSEQ Assay, a bias-controlled multiplex PCR. The source study handled its data this way. The number of nucleated cells in each sample was estimated from the amplification of reference gene primers within the assay. To quantify the absolute abundance of each unique TCRbeta CDR3 rearrangement, sequence reads were collapsed and filtered. For each sample, productive Simpson clonality was calculated as the square root of Simpson's diversity index over productive rearrangements. Imported from immuneACCESS, the table was reduced by TCRdb to in-frame sequences with V and J called. These copies leave out some clones; in studies compared against another copy, an unresolved V gene accounts for under half, and the cause of the remainder is not known. V, J and clone size were drawn from that table, and D and trimming were deduced from the DNA. The sample includes some 320,000 clones, with approximately 85% observed a single time. Clones ranked in the top ten supply approximately 7.5% of the sample.

This sequence was found in a human donor in a cohort sampled during active COVID-19. The sequenced material came from peripheral blood.

CDR3 reads: CASSEDRDGYTF. The bases are TGTGCCAGCAGTGAGGACAGGGATGGCTACACCTTC. This chain is built from TRBV9 and TRBJ1-2; 8 central bases correspond to TRBD1. CDR1 SGDLS and CDR2 YYNGEE are derived from the germline V gene. Taken from cysteine to phenylalanine, the CDR3 has 12 residues. The CDR3 DNA has 36 bases and is translated from base 1. V has 5 bases trimmed and J has 6 bases trimmed; junction bases matching no gene number 3.